This T cell receptor beta chain stems from a study of cytotoxic CD8 clonotypes in ibrutinib-treated CLL. Background on the study: In all, about a dozen patients were relapsed/refractory, about 15 were treatment-naive and approximately 17 were IGHV unmutated. Study-wide results and limits: On treatment, the uncommon public clonotypes contracted or remained stable.

This clone was seen a few times. Its matching antigen is unknown. TCRdb's copy holds only in-frame clones and misses some; the assay was immunoSEQ multiplex PCR. The table records over 150,000 clones, 72% of them present only once. Germline loops: CDR1 SGDLS, CDR2 YYNGEE. Trimming removed 2 bases from V and 4 bases from J, with 13 bases in between. The CDR3 covers 14 residues. Sequenced material: PBMCs, taken after 24 months of ibrutinib treatment. The sequence derives from a human donor with chronic lymphocytic leukemia. The V gene is TRBV9, the J gene TRBJ2-7; D not resolved. CDR3 protein: CASSVASSSYEQYF. The CDR3 region has the DNA TGTGCCAGCAGCGTGGCCAGTTCCTCGTACGAGCAGTACTTC.